This is a list of T cell receptor beta chains from one sample in a study of blood T cell repertoires in COVID-19. TCRdb's copy holds only in-frame clones and misses some; the assay was immunoSEQ multiplex PCR. The table has about 110,000 clones, approximately 81% seen once. What was sequenced was peripheral blood. The source of these receptors is a man between 45 and 60 years old with acute or convalescent COVID-19. The CDR3 runs from the conserved cysteine through the conserved F or W. Fields, in order: D gene, V gene, clone size, J gene, CDR3 DNA, CDR3 protein. A D gene is named only where the DNA matches it firmly. The listing skips clone size in some rows; elsewhere it reads once, few, many or a size class.

-	TRBV11-2	-	TRBJ1-1	TGTGCCAGCAGCATTAGGCCAGACTACAATAAGGACACTGAAGCTTTCTTT	CASSIRPDYNKDTEAFF
TRBD2	TRBV5-1	-	TRBJ2-3	TGCGCCAGCAGCTTTTCTCCGGGACTAGCGGGGGGGACCACAGATACGCAGTATTTT	CASSFSPGLAGGTTDTQYF
-	TRBV11-2	-	TRBJ2-2	TGTGCCAGCAGCTTAGAATACCCTAGGGGGAACACCGGGGAGCTGTTTTTT	CASSLEYPRGNTGELFF
TRBD1	TRBV24-1	-	TRBJ1-2	TGTGCCACCAGTGATGCTACCCCCGGGACAGGGGGCGGAGATGGCTACACCTTC	CATSDATPGTGGGDGYTF
TRBD1	TRBV2	-	TRBJ1-5	TGTGCCAGCAGTGGTTTACAGGGGGGCAGTCAGCCCCAGCATTTT	CASSGLQGGSQPQHF
-	TRBV15	-	TRBJ2-5	TGTGCCACCAGCAGAGTTCCAGAAGAGACCCAGTACTTC	CATSRVPEETQYF
-	TRBV5-1	-	TRBJ1-1	TGCGCCAGCAGCAACCCGACAGATTTTCCAACTGAAGCTTTCTTT	CASSNPTDFPTEAFF
TRBD1	TRBV18	-	TRBJ2-3	TGTGCCAGCTCACCGGACAGGGAGCAGTATTTT	CASSPDREQYF
-	TRBV6-5	-	TRBJ1-1	TGTGCCAGCAAGAAGTCGGCGGTATTTGAAGCTTTCTTT	CASKKSAVFEAFF
TRBD1	TRBV2	-	TRBJ1-2	TGTGCCAGCAGTCGACAGGGTGGGGATGGCTACACCTTC	CASSRQGGDGYTF
TRBD2	TRBV28	-	TRBJ2-6	TGTGCCAGCAGTTTAAGAGCGGGGGGACCTGGGGCCAACGTCCTGACTTTC	CASSLRAGGPGANVLTF
TRBD1	TRBV7-3	-	TRBJ1-2	TGTGCCAGCAGCCTTGGGACAGGCGATGGCTACACCTTC	CASSLGTGDGYTF
TRBD2	TRBV7-3	-	TRBJ2-3	TGTGCCAGCAGCGCCGGGACTAGCGGGGGGGCGTATACGCAGTATTTT	CASSAGTSGGAYTQYF
-	TRBV5-5	-	TRBJ1-2	TGTGCCAGCAGCTTGGTCGGGGCTAACTATGGCTACACCTTC	CASSLVGANYGYTF
TRBD1	TRBV12-3/TRBV12-4	-	TRBJ1-2	TGTGCCAGCAGTGCGACAGGGGGCGATGGCTACACCTTC	CASSATGGDGYTF
-	TRBV10-2	few	TRBJ2-3	TGCGCCAGCAGTGAATCGACAGTTAGCACAGATACGCAGTATTTT	CASSESTVSTDTQYF
-	TRBV6-2/TRBV6-3	-	TRBJ1-5	TGTGCCAGCAGTTACTTAAGCAATCAGCCCCAGCATTTT	CASSYLSNQPQHF
-	TRBV20-1	once	TRBJ2-7	TGCAGTGCTGAGGACAGCCACGAGCAGTACTTC	CSAEDSHEQYF
TRBD2	TRBV24-1	-	TRBJ2-1	TGTGCCACCCAACTCGGGACTAGCGGGGGCCCGTGGTTCTTC	CATQLGTSGGPWFF
TRBD2	TRBV4-1	-	TRBJ2-1	TGCGCCAGCAGCCAGAGACTAGCGGGGGAATTAGAGATCTTC	CASSQRLAGELEIF
-	TRBV15	few	TRBJ2-7	TGTGCCACCAGCAGGTCTGGCGGCGAGCAGTACTTC	CATSRSGGEQYF
-	TRBV28	once	TRBJ1-1	TGTGCCAGCAGTAAGGGGGGGTCACTACTGAACACTGAAGCTTTCTTT	CASSKGGSLLNTEAFF
-	TRBV30	-	TRBJ1-6	TGTGCCTGGAGGGACTGGCTGTCGGATTCACCCCTCCACTTT	CAWRDWLSDSPLHF
TRBD1	TRBV15	-	TRBJ2-5	TGTGCCACCAGCCGCCGACAGGGTGTGGAGACCCAGTACTTC	CATSRRQGVETQYF
-	TRBV6-5	-	TRBJ2-3	TGTGCCAGCAGCCCAGACACAGATACGCAGTATTTT	CASSPDTDTQYF
-	TRBV7-6	few	TRBJ1-4	TGTGCCAGCAGCTCTCAGATTACAACTAATGAAAAACTGTTTTTT	CASSSQITTNEKLFF
-	TRBV3-1/TRBV3-2	few	TRBJ2-7	TGTGCCAGCAGCCAAGGCGAGGCCTACGAGCAGTACTTC	CASSQGEAYEQYF
TRBD2	TRBV5-4	once	TRBJ2-5	TGTGCCCGCCGCGCCGGGACTAGCGGGGGGGCGGGGGAGACCCAGTACTTC	CARRAGTSGGAGETQYF
-	TRBV28	-	TRBJ2-2	TGTGCCAGCAGGGGCGGAGGGACCGGGGAGCTGTTTTTT	CASRGGGTGELFF
-	TRBV5-1	few	TRBJ2-2	TGCGCCAGCCGGAATACGGACAGTTTAACCAGGGAGCTGTTTTTT	CASRNTDSLTRELFF
-	TRBV7-2	-	TRBJ1-5	TGTGCCAGCAGCTTGACAGGAGGTAATCAGCCCCAGCATTTT	CASSLTGGNQPQHF
TRBD1	TRBV12-3/TRBV12-4	-	TRBJ1-4	TGTGCCGTCCGGGACAGGGCTAATGAAAAACTGTTTTTT	CAVRDRANEKLFF
-	TRBV29-1	-	TRBJ1-1	TGCAGCGTTGAGAAGGCAGGGCGGGACGCTTTCTTT	CSVEKAGRDAFF
-	TRBV4-1	-	TRBJ2-1	TGCGCCAGCAGCCAAGATCGTCCTAGCCCGTGGGATGAGCAGTTCTTC	CASSQDRPSPWDEQFF
-	TRBV4-1	-	TRBJ1-5	TGCGCCAGCAGCCAAGGGCCAGGGATGGGCAATCAGCCCCAGCATTTT	CASSQGPGMGNQPQHF
-	TRBV28	-	TRBJ2-1	TGTGCCAGCAGCCGCAACAGGGACTACCTCCGCGATGAGCAGTTCTTC	CASSRNRDYLRDEQFF
-	TRBV10-3	few	TRBJ1-1	TGTGCCATCAGTGATGGCCTGAACACTGAAGCTTTCTTT	CAISDGLNTEAFF
TRBD1	TRBV7-2	-	TRBJ1-2	TGTGCCAGCAGCGAACCGGGACAGGGAAGGGGCTACACCTTC	CASSEPGQGRGYTF
TRBD1	TRBV10-3	-	TRBJ2-7	TGTGCCATCAAACCGGGACAGGGGTCCAACGAGCAGTACTTC	CAIKPGQGSNEQYF
-	TRBV2	-	TRBJ2-1	TGTGCCAGCAGTGAACCCAACAATGAGCAGTTCTTC	CASSEPNNEQFF
TRBD1	TRBV6-5	-	TRBJ1-1	TGTGCCAGCAGTTACCAGGGGGGAGCTTTCTTT	CASSYQGGAFF